This is a list of T cell receptor beta chains from one sample in a study of blood T cells in healthy people across ages. MiXCR, applied by TCRdb to the 5' RACE reads, yields one record per CDR3 protein. This table holds roughly 1.9 million distinct CDR3 sequences, roughly two fifths found once. Sequenced input: blood. These receptor sequences come from a human donor in good health. Both conserved end residues are part of each CDR3. A D gene is named only where the DNA matches it firmly. Clone size appears in some rows only: once, few, many, or a class for an expanded clone.

TRBV6-1	few	TRBJ1-5	-	TGTGCCAGCAGTGAAGCCCTTACGCGGGGGAATCAGCCCCAGCATTTT	CASSEALTRGNQPQHF
TRBV5-1	-	TRBJ2-5	TRBD2	TGCGCCAGCAGCTTGGGTGGCGGCGGGGGGACGTTTGAGACCCAGTACTTC	CASSLGGGGGTFETQYF
TRBV5-1	-	TRBJ2-1	TRBD1	TGCGCCAGCAGACTCGACAGGGGCACCTACAATGAGCAGTTCTTC	CASRLDRGTYNEQFF
TRBV6-1	many	TRBJ2-3	TRBD2	TGTGCCAGCGCTAGCGGGGGTATCACAGATACGCAGTATTTT	CASASGGITDTQYF
TRBV24-1	-	TRBJ2-1	TRBD2	TGTGCCACCGGGGACGTGCGACTAGCCTTAGGCAATGGGCAGTTCTTC	CATGDVRLALGNGQFF
TRBV4-3	-	TRBJ2-4	-	TGCGCCAGCAGCCAGACCACAGGTGCGGCCAAAAACATTCAGTACTTC	CASSQTTGAAKNIQYF
TRBV7-8	-	TRBJ1-2	-	TGTGCCAGCAGCATTAGGACGACCCCGAACTATGGCTACACCTTC	CASSIRTTPNYGYTF
TRBV12-3/TRBV12-4	-	TRBJ1-2	TRBD1	TGTGCCAGCAGCGAGACAGGGAGAATCGATGGCTACACCTTC	CASSETGRIDGYTF
TRBV3-1	-	TRBJ2-7	-	TGTGCCAGCAGCCAGGATCTCTGGTACGAGCAGTACTTC	CASSQDLWYEQYF
TRBV7-2	-	TRBJ1-6	TRBD1	TGTACCAGCAGCCTGGGGACAGGGGCGCAGTCACCCCTCCACTTT	CTSSLGTGAQSPLHF
TRBV4-3	-	TRBJ2-1	-	TGCGCCAGCAGCTCACAGGCCAGGGACGAGCAGTTCTTC	CASSSQARDEQFF
TRBV7-9	few	TRBJ2-6	-	TGTGCCAACAGCCCGACAGCGAGCTCTGGGGCCAACGTCCTGACTTTC	CANSPTASSGANVLTF
TRBV7-2	few	TRBJ2-5	TRBD2	TGTGCCAGCAGCAACAAGCGGGGGGGGGAGACCCAGTACTTC	CASSNKRGGETQYF
TRBV20-1	many	TRBJ2-1	-	TGCAGTGCTAGAGATTTTAGAGGGGGGGCTTACAATGAGCAGTTCTTC	CSARDFRGGAYNEQFF
TRBV5-1	-	TRBJ2-7	TRBD1	TGCGCCAGCAGCGTGGAGGGACAGGGGTACTACGAGCAGTACTTC	CASSVEGQGYYEQYF
TRBV18	-	TRBJ2-2	-	TGTGCCAGCCGGAAGACAGACCCGAACACCGGGGAGCTGTTTTTT	CASRKTDPNTGELFF
TRBV14	-	TRBJ2-5	-	TGTGCCGGCAGCCAAGATATAAGGGGGACCCAGTACTTC	CAGSQDIRGTQYF
TRBV2	-	TRBJ1-2	-	TGTGCCAGCCCTCAGCGTGTTCCAGCTAACTATGGCTACACCTTC	CASPQRVPANYGYTF
TRBV29-1	few	TRBJ2-1	-	TGCAGCGTTGAAGATAGGGGCGGGTCGAGCTCCTACAATGAGCAGTTCTTC	CSVEDRGGSSSYNEQFF
TRBV20-1	-	TRBJ2-5	TRBD1	TGCAGTGCTAGTTGGACAGGGGGGCGGGAGACCCAGTACTTC	CSASWTGGRETQYF
TRBV5-1	-	TRBJ2-1	-	TGCACCAGCAGCTTGGGGGGGACAGAGGCATCCTACAATGAGCAGTTCTTC	CTSSLGGTEASYNEQFF
TRBV6-2/TRBV6-3	few	TRBJ1-1	-	TGTGCCAGCAGTTCGATACAGGTGAGAGCGAACACTGAAGCTTTCTTT	CASSSIQVRANTEAFF
TRBV4-2	-	TRBJ2-7	-	TGTGCCAGCAGCCTAAAGGGTACGGGTCGCAGCTACGAGCAGTACTTC	CASSLKGTGRSYEQYF
TRBV9	few	TRBJ2-7	-	TGTGCCAGCAGCAAGGGACCAGAAAGCTACGAGCAGTACTTC	CASSKGPESYEQYF
TRBV14	-	TRBJ1-1	TRBD1	TGTGCCAGCAGCCCGGACAGGGGGTTGAACACTGAAGCTTTCTTT	CASSPDRGLNTEAFF
TRBV19	-	TRBJ2-1	TRBD1	TGTGCCAGTAGACCGGGACAGGCGGGCTACAATGAGCAGTTCTTC	CASRPGQAGYNEQFF
TRBV2	-	TRBJ2-1	-	TGTGCCAGCAGTGAAGCGCTGGGGGCCCTCTCCTACAATGAGCAGTTCTTC	CASSEALGALSYNEQFF
TRBV7-3	-	TRBJ2-1	TRBD2	TGTGCCAACAGCGATAGCGGGGGGTTTTACAATGAGCAGTTCTTC	CANSDSGGFYNEQFF
TRBV4-2	-	TRBJ1-1	-	TGTGCCAGCAGCCAGGAGGGGCGACAAGCGAACACTGAAGCTTTCTTT	CASSQEGRQANTEAFF
TRBV7-2	many	TRBJ1-2	-	TGTGCCAGCAGCTCCAGGACATCTGGCTACACCTTC	CASSSRTSGYTF
TRBV5-1	-	TRBJ2-3	-	TGCGCCAGCAGCTTGGACGGCAGAGATACGCAGTATTTT	CASSLDGRDTQYF
TRBV4-1	-	TRBJ2-5	-	TGCGCCAGCAGCGAGTACGGGGGGCCCCTGGAGACCCAGTACTTC	CASSEYGGPLETQYF
TRBV7-3	-	TRBJ2-1	-	TGTGCCAGCAGCTTAATGGCGGCCGTCTACAATGAGCAGTTCTTC	CASSLMAAVYNEQFF
TRBV3-1	-	TRBJ1-2	-	TGTGCCAGCAGCCAACAGGGACAATCCTATGGCTACACCTTC	CASSQQGQSYGYTF
TRBV12-3/TRBV12-4	many	TRBJ2-4	-	TGTGCCAGCAGTTCAGGCAGCTCGCGGCAGTACTTC	CASSSGSSRQYF
TRBV29-1	few	TRBJ2-5	TRBD2	TGCAGCGCGAAACCTAGACTAGCCAGAGAGACCCAGTACTTC	CSAKPRLARETQYF
TRBV4-3	-	TRBJ2-5	-	TGCGCCAGCAGCCAAGATCGGACGGGAGACCCACAAGAGACCCAGTACTTC	CASSQDRTGDPQETQYF
TRBV6-5	few	TRBJ2-7	-	TGTGCCAGCAGTTACTCCCAGGGCCGGGGGGAGCAGTACTTC	CASSYSQGRGEQYF
TRBV20-1	-	TRBJ1-3	-	TGCAGTGCTAGTGATCCGGGGAGCTCTGGAAACACCATATATTTT	CSASDPGSSGNTIYF
TRBV3-1	-	TRBJ2-7	-	TGTGCCAGCCGTGACCCCGTCGGCGAGCAGTACTTC	CASRDPVGEQYF
TRBV2	-	TRBJ2-3	-	TGTGCCAGCAGTGAAAGGGGGATGGGATCCACAGATACGCAGTATTTT	CASSERGMGSTDTQYF
TRBV20-1	-	TRBJ1-5	-	TGCAGTGCTAGTATGACACATCATCAGGACAATCAGCCCCAGCATTTT	CSASMTHHQDNQPQHF
TRBV12-3/TRBV12-4	few	TRBJ2-2	-	TGTGCCAGCAGTTTTGTCGGGGGCCTGGGCACCGGGGAGCTGTTTTTT	CASSFVGGLGTGELFF
TRBV29-1	-	TRBJ2-7	TRBD2	TGCAGCGTTGAATCGGCTAGCGGGGATTTCTACAATGAGCAGTACTTC	CSVESASGDFYNEQYF
TRBV28	-	TRBJ2-7	-	TGTGCCAGCATGACAGCGAACTTCGAGCAGTACTTC	CASMTANFEQYF
TRBV7-9	few	TRBJ2-3	TRBD2	TGTGCCAGCAGGTCAGCGGGGTACACTAGCACGGATACGCAGTATTTT	CASRSAGYTSTDTQYF
TRBV24-1	-	TRBJ2-5	TRBD2	TGTGCCACCAGTGCCGGGAGCGGGGGGGCCAGAGAAGAGACCCAGTACTTC	CATSAGSGGAREETQYF
TRBV29-1	-	TRBJ1-1	TRBD1	TGCAGCGTAAGATCAGGGGGGAACACTGAAGCTTTCTTT	CSVRSGGNTEAFF
TRBV5-1	few	TRBJ2-7	-	TGCGCCAGCAGCTCCATACCCGGCTCGGGCTACGAGCAGTACTTC	CASSSIPGSGYEQYF
TRBV2	few	TRBJ2-5	-	TGTGCCAGCACTAAAACATCGATACTCCGGGACCCTGGCGAGACCCAGTACTTC	CASTKTSILRDPGETQYF
TRBV20-1	-	TRBJ1-6	TRBD1	TGCAGTGCTAGTCGCGTCCTTTACAGGGGCGGTTCACCCCTCCACTTT	CSASRVLYRGGSPLHF
TRBV7-9	-	TRBJ2-6	-	TGTGCCAGCAGCTTAGTGTCAGGGACTGGGGCCAACGTCCTGACTTTC	CASSLVSGTGANVLTF
TRBV7-2	few	TRBJ2-3	-	TGTGCCAGCAGCGTTGGACCCCCAGATACGCAGTATTTT	CASSVGPPDTQYF
TRBV9	-	TRBJ1-2	-	TGTGCCAGCAGCGTTTCTCCGGGTCATGGCTACACCTTC	CASSVSPGHGYTF
TRBV20-1	-	TRBJ2-2	-	TGCAGTGCTAGTTTTGGCACGGACACCGGGGAGCTGTTTTTT	CSASFGTDTGELFF
TRBV6-2/TRBV6-3	-	TRBJ2-1	-	TGTGCCAGCAGGTATGTGCGGGGAACCAATGAGCAGTTCTTC	CASRYVRGTNEQFF
TRBV5-1	few	TRBJ2-1	TRBD2	TGCGCCAGCAGCTTAGCGGGGGGGCTTAAGAATGAGCAGTTCTTC	CASSLAGGLKNEQFF
TRBV11-2	-	TRBJ2-3	TRBD2	TGTGCCAGCAGCTTAGAGTCCTCTTGGACTAGCGCCGGCACAGATACGCAGTATTTT	CASSLESSWTSAGTDTQYF
TRBV4-1	-	TRBJ1-2	TRBD1	TGCGCCAGCAGCCAACCCCCGGGACAGGTTAATAACTATGGCTACACCTTC	CASSQPPGQVNNYGYTF
TRBV12-3/TRBV12-4	-	TRBJ2-1	-	TGTGCCTCCGGAGGGGGCCCCTACAATGAGCAGTTCTTC	CASGGGPYNEQFF